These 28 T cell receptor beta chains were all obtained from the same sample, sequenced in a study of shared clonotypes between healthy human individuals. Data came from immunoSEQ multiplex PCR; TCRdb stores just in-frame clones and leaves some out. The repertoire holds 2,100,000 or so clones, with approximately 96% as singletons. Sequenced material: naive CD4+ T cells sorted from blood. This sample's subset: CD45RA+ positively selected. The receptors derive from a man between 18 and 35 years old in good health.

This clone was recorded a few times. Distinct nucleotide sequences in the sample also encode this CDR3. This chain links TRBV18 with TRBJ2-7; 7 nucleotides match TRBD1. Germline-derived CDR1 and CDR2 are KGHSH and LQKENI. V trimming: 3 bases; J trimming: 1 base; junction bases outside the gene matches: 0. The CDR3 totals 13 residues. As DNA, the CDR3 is TGTGCCAGCTCACCGGGACAGTCCTACGAGCAGTACTTC. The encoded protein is CASSPGQSYEQYF.

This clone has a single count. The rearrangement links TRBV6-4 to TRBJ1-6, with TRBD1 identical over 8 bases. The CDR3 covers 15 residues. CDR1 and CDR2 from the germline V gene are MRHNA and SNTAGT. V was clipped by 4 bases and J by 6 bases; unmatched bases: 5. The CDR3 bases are TGTGCCAGCAGTGCAGGGACAGGACCTAATTCACCCCTCCACTTT. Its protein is CASSAGTGPNSPLHF.

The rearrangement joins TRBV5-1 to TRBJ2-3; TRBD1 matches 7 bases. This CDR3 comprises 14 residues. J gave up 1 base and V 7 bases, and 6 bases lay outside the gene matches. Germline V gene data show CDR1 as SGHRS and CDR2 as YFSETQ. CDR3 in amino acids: CASCRDRGTDTQYF. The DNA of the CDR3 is TGCGCCAGCTGTCGGGACAGAGGCACAGATACGCAGTATTTT.

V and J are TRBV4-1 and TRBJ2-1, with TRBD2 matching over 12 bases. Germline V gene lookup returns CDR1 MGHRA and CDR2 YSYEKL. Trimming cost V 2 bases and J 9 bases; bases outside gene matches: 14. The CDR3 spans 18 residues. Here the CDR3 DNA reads TGCGCCAGCAGCCAATCTTTCGCTAGCGGGAGGGCCTCGATTGAGCAGTTCTTC. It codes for CASSQSFASGRASIEQFF.

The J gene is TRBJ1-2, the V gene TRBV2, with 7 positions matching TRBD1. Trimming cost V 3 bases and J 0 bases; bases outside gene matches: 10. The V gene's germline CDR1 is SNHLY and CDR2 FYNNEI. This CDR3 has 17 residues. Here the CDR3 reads CASSDPTGVGSNYGYTF. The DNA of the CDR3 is TGTGCCAGCAGTGACCCAACAGGGGTAGGGTCTAACTATGGCTACACCTTC.

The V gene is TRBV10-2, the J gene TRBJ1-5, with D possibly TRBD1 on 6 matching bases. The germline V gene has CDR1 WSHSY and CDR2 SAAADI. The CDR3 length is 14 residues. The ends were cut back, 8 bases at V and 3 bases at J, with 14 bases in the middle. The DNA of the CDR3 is TGCGCCAGCGCCTGGGGGGCTTCCAATCAGCCCCAGCATTTT. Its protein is CASAWGASNQPQHF.

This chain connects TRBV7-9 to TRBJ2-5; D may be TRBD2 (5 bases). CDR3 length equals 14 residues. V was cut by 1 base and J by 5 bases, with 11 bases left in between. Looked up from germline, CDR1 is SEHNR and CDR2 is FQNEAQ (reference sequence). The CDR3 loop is CASSLDAGVETQYF. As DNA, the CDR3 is TGTGCCAGCAGCTTAGACGCCGGGGTGGAGACCCAGTACTTC.

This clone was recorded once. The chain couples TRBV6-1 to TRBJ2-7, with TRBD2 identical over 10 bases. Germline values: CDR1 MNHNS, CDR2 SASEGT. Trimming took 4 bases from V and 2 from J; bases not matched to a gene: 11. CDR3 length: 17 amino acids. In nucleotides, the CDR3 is TGTGCCAGCAGTGTCGTCGGACTAGCGGACTTAACCTACGAGCAGTACTTC. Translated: CASSVVGLADLTYEQYF.

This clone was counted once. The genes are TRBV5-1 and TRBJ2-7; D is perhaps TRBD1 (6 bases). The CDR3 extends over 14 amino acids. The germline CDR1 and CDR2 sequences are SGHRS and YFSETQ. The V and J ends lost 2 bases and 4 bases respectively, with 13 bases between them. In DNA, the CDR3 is TGCGCCAGCAGCTTCAACCGGGACACTTACGAGCAGTACTTC. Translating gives CASSFNRDTYEQYF.

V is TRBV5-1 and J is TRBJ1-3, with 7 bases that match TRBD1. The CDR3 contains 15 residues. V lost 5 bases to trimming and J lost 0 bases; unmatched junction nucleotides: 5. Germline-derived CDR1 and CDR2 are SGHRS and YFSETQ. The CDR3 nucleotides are TGCGCCAGCAGTGGGCAGGGGGACTCTGGAAACACCATATATTTT. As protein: CASSGQGDSGNTIYF.

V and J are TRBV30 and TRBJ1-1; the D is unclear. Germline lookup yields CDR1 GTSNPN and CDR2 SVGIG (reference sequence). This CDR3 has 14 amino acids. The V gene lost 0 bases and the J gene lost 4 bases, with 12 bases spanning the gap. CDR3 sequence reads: CAWSVLAQITEAFF. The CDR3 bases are TGTGCCTGGAGTGTACTGGCGCAGATCACTGAAGCTTTCTTT. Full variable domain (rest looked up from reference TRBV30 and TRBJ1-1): SQTIHQWPATLVQPVGSPLSLECTVEGTSNPNLYWYRQAAGRGLQLLFYSVGIGQISSEVPQNLSASRPQDRQFILSSKKLLLSDSGFYLCAWSVLAQITEAFFGQGTRLTVV.

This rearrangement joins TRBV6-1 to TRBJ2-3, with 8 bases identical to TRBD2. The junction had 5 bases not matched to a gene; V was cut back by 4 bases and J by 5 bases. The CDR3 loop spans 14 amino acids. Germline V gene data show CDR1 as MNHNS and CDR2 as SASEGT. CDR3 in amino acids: CASSVAGGVDTQYF. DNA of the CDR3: TGTGCCAGCAGTGTGGCGGGAGGAGTAGATACGCAGTATTTT.

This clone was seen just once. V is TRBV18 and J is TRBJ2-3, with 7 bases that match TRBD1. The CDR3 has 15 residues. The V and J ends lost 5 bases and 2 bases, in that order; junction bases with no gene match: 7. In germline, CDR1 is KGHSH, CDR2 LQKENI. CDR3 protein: CASSKGQLNTDTQYF. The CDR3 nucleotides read TGTGCCAGCTCAAAGGGACAGCTTAACACAGATACGCAGTATTTT.

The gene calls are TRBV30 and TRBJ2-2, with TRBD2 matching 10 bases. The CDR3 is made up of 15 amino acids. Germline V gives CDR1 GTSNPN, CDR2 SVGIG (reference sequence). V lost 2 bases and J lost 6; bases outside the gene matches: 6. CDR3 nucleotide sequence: TGTGCCTGGAGTATACAGCGGGGGGGCCCCGGGGAGCTGTTTTTT. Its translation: CAWSIQRGGPGELFF.

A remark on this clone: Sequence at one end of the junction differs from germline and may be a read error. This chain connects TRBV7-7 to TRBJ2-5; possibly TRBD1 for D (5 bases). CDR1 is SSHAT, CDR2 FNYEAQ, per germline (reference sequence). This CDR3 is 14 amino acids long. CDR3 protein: CASSSGSLQETQYF. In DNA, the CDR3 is TGTGCTAGCAGCTCAGGGTCCCTCCAAGAGACCCAGTACTTC.

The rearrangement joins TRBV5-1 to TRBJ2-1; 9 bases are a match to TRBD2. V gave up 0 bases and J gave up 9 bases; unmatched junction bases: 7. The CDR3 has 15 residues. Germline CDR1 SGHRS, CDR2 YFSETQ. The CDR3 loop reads CASSLEAGGVGEQFF. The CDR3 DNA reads TGCGCCAGCAGCTTGGAAGCGGGAGGCGTTGGTGAGCAGTTCTTC.

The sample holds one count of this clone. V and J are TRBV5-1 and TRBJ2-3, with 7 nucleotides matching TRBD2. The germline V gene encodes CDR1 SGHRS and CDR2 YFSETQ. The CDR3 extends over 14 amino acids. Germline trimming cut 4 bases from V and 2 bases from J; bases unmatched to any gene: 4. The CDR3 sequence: CASSRGEYTDTQYF. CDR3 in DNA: TGCGCCAGCAGCCGGGGGGAATACACAGATACGCAGTATTTT.

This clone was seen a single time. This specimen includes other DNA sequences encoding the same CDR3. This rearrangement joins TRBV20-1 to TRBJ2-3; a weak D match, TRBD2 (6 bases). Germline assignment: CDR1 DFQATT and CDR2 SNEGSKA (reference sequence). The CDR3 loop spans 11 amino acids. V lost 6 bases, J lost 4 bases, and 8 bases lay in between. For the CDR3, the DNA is TGCAGTGCGGGAGGCCCAGATACGCAGTATTTT. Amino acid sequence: CSAGGPDTQYF.

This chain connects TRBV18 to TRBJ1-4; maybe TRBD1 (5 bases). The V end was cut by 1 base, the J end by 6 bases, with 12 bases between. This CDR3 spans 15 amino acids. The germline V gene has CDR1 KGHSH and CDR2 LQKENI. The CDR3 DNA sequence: TGTGCCAGCTCACCACAAGGGGCGATGGATGAAAAACTGTTTTTT. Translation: CASSPQGAMDEKLFF. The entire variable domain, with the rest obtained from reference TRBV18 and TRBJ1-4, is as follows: NAGVMQNPRHLVRRRGQEARLRCSPMKGHSHVYWYRQLPEEGLKFMVYLQKENIIDESGMPKERFSAEFPKEGPSILRIQQVVRGDSAAYFCASSPQGAMDEKLFFGSGTQLSVL.

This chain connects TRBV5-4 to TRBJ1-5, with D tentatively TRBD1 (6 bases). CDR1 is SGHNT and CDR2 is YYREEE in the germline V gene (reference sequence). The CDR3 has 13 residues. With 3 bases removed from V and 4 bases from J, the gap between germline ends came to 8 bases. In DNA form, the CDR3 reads TGTGCCAGCAGCTCCCAGGGGAATCAGCCCCAGCATTTT. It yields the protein CASSSQGNQPQHF.

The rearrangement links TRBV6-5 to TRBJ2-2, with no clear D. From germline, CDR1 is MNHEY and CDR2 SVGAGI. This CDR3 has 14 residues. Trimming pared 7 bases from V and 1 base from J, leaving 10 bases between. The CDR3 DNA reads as TGTGCCAGCAAGGGCAGAGAGAACACCGGGGAGCTGTTTTTT. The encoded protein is CASKGRENTGELFF.

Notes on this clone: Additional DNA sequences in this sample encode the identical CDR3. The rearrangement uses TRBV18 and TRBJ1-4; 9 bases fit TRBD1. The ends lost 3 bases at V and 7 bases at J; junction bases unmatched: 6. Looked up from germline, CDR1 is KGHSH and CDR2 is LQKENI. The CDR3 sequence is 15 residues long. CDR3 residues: CASSPLDRGGEKLFF. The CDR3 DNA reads TGTGCCAGCTCACCTCTTGACAGGGGGGGTGAAAAACTGTTTTTT. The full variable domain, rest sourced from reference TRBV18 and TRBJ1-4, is NAGVMQNPRHLVRRRGQEARLRCSPMKGHSHVYWYRQLPEEGLKFMVYLQKENIIDESGMPKERFSAEFPKEGPSILRIQQVVRGDSAAYFCASSPLDRGGEKLFFGSGTQLSVL.

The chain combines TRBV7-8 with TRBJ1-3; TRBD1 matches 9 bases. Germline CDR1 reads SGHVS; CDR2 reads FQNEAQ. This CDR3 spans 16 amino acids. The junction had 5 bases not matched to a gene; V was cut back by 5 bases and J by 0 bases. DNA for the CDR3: TGTGCCAGCAGCCCGGACAGGGGACACTCTGGAAACACCATATATTTT. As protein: CASSPDRGHSGNTIYF.

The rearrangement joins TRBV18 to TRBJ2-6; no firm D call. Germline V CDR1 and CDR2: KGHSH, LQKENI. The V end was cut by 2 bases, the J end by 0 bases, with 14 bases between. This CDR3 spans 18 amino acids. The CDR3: CASSPIMEKDSGANVLTF. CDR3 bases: TGTGCCAGCTCACCAATTATGGAAAAAGACTCTGGGGCCAACGTCCTGACTTTC.

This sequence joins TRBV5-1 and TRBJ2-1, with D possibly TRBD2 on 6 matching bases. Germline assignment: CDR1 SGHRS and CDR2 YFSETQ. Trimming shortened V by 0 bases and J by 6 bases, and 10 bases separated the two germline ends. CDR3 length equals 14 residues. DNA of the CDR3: TGCGCCAGCAGCTTGGACCTAGCGAGCAATGAGCAGTTCTTC. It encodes CASSLDLASNEQFF.

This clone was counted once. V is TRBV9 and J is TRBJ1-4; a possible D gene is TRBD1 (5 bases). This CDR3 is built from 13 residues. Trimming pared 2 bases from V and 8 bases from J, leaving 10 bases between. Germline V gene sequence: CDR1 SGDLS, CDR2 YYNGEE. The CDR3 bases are TGTGCCAGCAGCGTGGGGGGAAACGAAAAACTGTTTTTT. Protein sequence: CASSVGGNEKLFF.

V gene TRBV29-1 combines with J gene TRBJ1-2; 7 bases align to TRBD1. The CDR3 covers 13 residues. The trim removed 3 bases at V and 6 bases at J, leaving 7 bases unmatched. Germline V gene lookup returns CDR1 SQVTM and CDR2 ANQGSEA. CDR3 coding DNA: TGCAGCGTTGACTGGACAGGCCATGATGGCTACACCTTC. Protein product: CSVDWTGHDGYTF.

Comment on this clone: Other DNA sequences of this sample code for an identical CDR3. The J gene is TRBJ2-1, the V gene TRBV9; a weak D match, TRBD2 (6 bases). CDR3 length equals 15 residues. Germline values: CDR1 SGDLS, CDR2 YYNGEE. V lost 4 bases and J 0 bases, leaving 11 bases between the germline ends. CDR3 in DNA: TGTGCCAGCAGCAGTAGCGGTAGCTCCTACAATGAGCAGTTCTTC. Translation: CASSSSGSSYNEQFF.